The 32 T cell receptor beta chains given below trace back to one sample, sequenced in a study of blood T cell repertoires in COVID-19. Profiled with immunoSEQ multiplex PCR; TCRdb holds only in-frame clones, not every one. The sample contains 300,000 to 450,000 clones, around 87% of which appear only once. The material sequenced was PBMCs or T cells enriched from blood (not recorded which). These receptors were taken from a man between 25 and 39 years old who had recovered from COVID-19.

This clone has only one observation. The genes are TRBV6-5 and TRBJ1-2; D ambiguous. Looked up from germline, CDR1 is MNHEY and CDR2 is SVGAGI. The V and J ends lost 0 bases and 7 bases respectively, with 9 bases between them. The CDR3 is 13 residues long. The CDR3 loop is CASSYSIRSGYTF. CDR3 sequence (DNA): TGTGCCAGCAGTTACTCGATTCGGAGTGGCTACACCTTC.

J is TRBJ1-5 and V is TRBV10-3; no clear D. V was pared by 0 bases and J by 9 bases, with 12 bases between. The CDR3 loop spans 14 amino acids. Germline V gene data show CDR1 as ENHRY and CDR2 as SYGVKD. The CDR3 spells CAISESGAYVPQHF. Here the CDR3 DNA reads TGTGCCATCAGTGAGTCGGGCGCTTACGTGCCCCAGCATTTT.

This clone has more than one count but fewer than ten. V and J are TRBV19 and TRBJ1-1; D unresolved. With 8 bases removed from V and 5 bases from J, the gap between germline ends came to 15 bases. This CDR3 has 13 residues. Per germline, CDR1 LNHDA and CDR2 SQIVND (reference sequence). CDR3 sequence reads: CASLQREWTEAFF. The DNA of the CDR3 is TGTGCCAGTTTACAGCGGGAGTGGACTGAAGCTTTCTTT. The variable domain in full, completed from reference TRBV19 and TRBJ1-1, reads DGGITQSPKYLFRKEGQNVTLSCEQNLNHDAMYWYRQDPGQGLRLIYYSQIVNDFQKGDIAEGYSVSREKKESFPLTVTSAQKNPTAFYLCASLQREWTEAFFGQGTRLTVV.

The chain joins TRBV27 to TRBJ2-5; TRBD2 aligns across 10 bases. Germline V gives CDR1 MNHEY, CDR2 SMNVEV (reference sequence). J gave up 4 bases and V 6 bases, and 17 bases lay outside the gene matches. The CDR3 contains 18 residues. This chain's CDR3 is CASSLKPASGGARETQYF. DNA of the CDR3: TGTGCCAGCAGCCTAAAACCGGCCAGCGGGGGGGCCCGAGAGACCCAGTACTTC.

This sequence joins TRBV5-5 and TRBJ2-7; D unresolved. Between the trimmed V and J ends, which lost 7 bases and 6 bases, there was a span of 17 bases. Per the germline V gene, CDR1 is SGHKS and CDR2 is YYEKEE (reference sequence). The CDR3 contains 13 residues. The CDR3 here is CASFSDLSSEQYF. The CDR3 DNA reads TGTGCCAGCTTTTCAGACCTCTCTAGCGAGCAGTACTTC.

This clone was recorded once. A read error may produce the germline difference seen at one junction end. J is TRBJ2-1 and V is TRBV18; TRBD1 might be the D (6 bases). The germline gives CDR1 KGHSH, CDR2 LQKENI. There are 14 residues in the CDR3. The CDR3 is CASSPASGVVTQFF. The DNA for the CDR3 is TGTGCCAGTTCACCGGCGTCAGGGGTTGTTACGCAGTTCTTC.

J is TRBJ1-4 and V is TRBV7-2; 7 bases are a match to TRBD1. Trimming cost V 1 base and J 6 bases; bases outside gene matches: 5. This CDR3 is 15 amino acids long. The germline CDR1 and CDR2 sequences are SGHTA and FQGNSA. The CDR3 loop is CASSLGTGGDEKLFF. The CDR3 DNA reads as TGTGCCAGCAGCTTAGGGACAGGCGGGGATGAAAAACTGTTTTTT. The variable domain in full, with the rest retrieved from reference TRBV7-2 and TRBJ1-4, is GAGVSQSPSNKVTEKGKDVELRCDPISGHTALYWYRQSLGQGLEFLIYFQGNSAPDKSGLPSDRFSAERTGGSVSTLTIQRTQQEDSAVYLCASSLGTGGDEKLFFGSGTQLSVL.

CDR3 amino acids: CATSDTRRSTGELFF. CDR3 sequence (DNA): TGTGCCACCAGTGATACACGCCGGAGCACCGGGGAGCTGTTTTTT. The chain has TRBV24-1 and TRBJ2-2; D uncertain. The CDR3 runs 15 residues. V lost 3 bases and J lost 4, with 11 bases in between. Looked up from germline, CDR1 is KGHDR and CDR2 is SFDVKD.

The rearrangement uses TRBV9 and TRBJ2-2, with TRBD1 matching over 10 bases. The V gene's germline CDR1 is SGDLS and CDR2 YYNGEE. J lost 6 bases, V lost 4 bases, and 3 bases had no gene match. The CDR3 covers 14 residues. DNA of the CDR3: TGTGCCAGCAGCACCGGGACAGGGGCCGGGGAGCTGTTTTTT. Translating it yields CASSTGTGAGELFF. The variable domain in full, completed from reference TRBV9 and TRBJ2-2, reads DSGVTQTPKHLITATGQRVTLRCSPRSGDLSVYWYQQSLDQGLQFLIQYYNGEERAKGNILERFSAQQFPDLHSELNLSSLELGDSALYFCASSTGTGAGELFFGEGSRLTVL.

The CDR3 spells CASAGRGIVSGNTIYF. The CDR3 DNA is TGTGCCAGTGCAGGGAGGGGAATTGTTTCTGGAAACACCATATATTTT. This chain links TRBV19 with TRBJ1-3; possible D gene TRBD1, 5 bases. The length of the CDR3 is 16 residues. CDR1 and CDR2 from the germline V gene are LNHDA and SQIVND (reference sequence). Trimming cost V 8 bases and J 1 base, with 18 bases left between them. Looking up the rest from reference TRBV19 and TRBJ1-3 gives the full variable domain: DGGITQSPKYLFRKEGQNVTLSCEQNLNHDAMYWYRQDPGQGLRLIYYSQIVNDFQKGDIAEGYSVSREKKESFPLTVTSAQKNPTAFYLCASAGRGIVSGNTIYFGEGSWLTVV.

The rearrangement uses TRBV10-2 and TRBJ1-5; 7 bases are a match to TRBD1. The V gene's germline CDR1 is WSHSY and CDR2 SAAADI. J was trimmed by 1 base and V by 3 bases; bases with no gene match: 9. The CDR3 loop spans 17 amino acids. CDR3 sequence (DNA): TGCGCCAGCAGTGAAGGGCCAGGGGGTTTAAGCAATCAGCCCCAGCATTTT. This gives the protein CASSEGPGGLSNQPQHF.

This rearrangement joins TRBV27 to TRBJ1-5; TRBD1 might be the D (6 bases). V was clipped by 6 bases and J by 4 bases, with 13 bases between them. The CDR3 loop spans 14 amino acids. Germline V gene lookup returns CDR1 MNHEY and CDR2 SMNVEV (reference sequence). The DNA of the CDR3 is TGTGCCAGCAGCCGGGACACTGCTAATCAGCCCCAGCATTTT. This sequence encodes CASSRDTANQPQHF.

V and J are TRBV6-5 and TRBJ1-1, with a weak D call TRBD1 (5 bases). V was trimmed by 2 bases and J by 4 bases, leaving 17 bases between them. The CDR3 consists of 16 residues. The germline gives CDR1 MNHEY, CDR2 SVGAGI. CDR3 region: CASSYTGLWRGTEAFF. The CDR3 nucleotides read TGTGCCAGCAGTTACACCGGGCTGTGGAGGGGCACTGAAGCTTTCTTT.

The chain joins TRBV7-6 to TRBJ2-7; D is unclear. The CDR3 runs 14 residues. V was clipped by 2 bases and J by 6 bases, with 14 bases between them. Germline CDR1 is SGHVS and CDR2 is FNYEAQ. CDR3: CASSLSPGIGEQYF. The CDR3 nucleotides read TGTGCCAGCAGCTTAAGTCCCGGTATCGGCGAGCAGTACTTC. Supplemented by reference TRBV7-6 and TRBJ2-7, the full variable domain reads GAGVSQSPRYKVTKRGQDVALRCDPISGHVSLYWYRQALGQGPEFLTYFNYEAQQDKSGLPNDRFSAERPEGSISTLTIQRTEQRDSAMYRCASSLSPGIGEQYFGPGTRLTVT.

This rearrangement joins TRBV29-1 to TRBJ1-1; 7 positions agree with TRBD1. Germline loops: CDR1 SQVTM, CDR2 ANQGSEA. V lost 3 bases, J lost 4 bases, and 5 bases stayed unmatched. The CDR3 sequence is 13 residues long. CDR3 sequence: CSVEASGGTEAFF. The DNA of the CDR3 is TGCAGCGTTGAGGCATCAGGGGGCACTGAAGCTTTCTTT.

This chain uses TRBV7-9 with TRBJ2-7; maybe TRBD1 (6 bases). This CDR3 spans 13 amino acids. Germline values: CDR1 SEHNR, CDR2 FQNEAQ (reference sequence). V gave up 4 bases and J gave up 7 bases, with 14 bases separating them. CDR3 in amino acids: CASSSIQGQEQYF. The CDR3 bases are TGTGCCAGCAGCTCGATACAGGGTCAGGAGCAGTACTTC.

The CDR3 sequence: CASSQEPGQASHEQFF. CDR3 in DNA: TGCGCCAGCAGCCAAGAGCCGGGACAGGCCTCGCATGAGCAGTTCTTC. The rearrangement joins TRBV4-3 to TRBJ2-1; 8 nucleotides line up with TRBD1. The CDR3 sequence is 16 residues long. The germline V gene has CDR1 LGHNA and CDR2 YSLEER. With V trimmed by 0 bases and J by 8 bases, 9 bases remained unmatched.

This clone has only one observation. This chain connects TRBV6-5 to TRBJ2-3; 8 positions agree with TRBD2. The CDR3 length is 15 residues. The V gene end was trimmed by 2 bases and the J gene end by 1 base; junction bases not matched to a gene: 2. CDR1 MNHEY and CDR2 SVGAGI come from the germline V gene. CDR3 coding DNA: TGTGCCAGCAGTTACGGGCGGGGGGGCACAGATACGCAGTATTTT. It translates to CASSYGRGGTDTQYF.

The chain uses TRBV5-4 and TRBJ2-2; 7 bases are a match to TRBD2. The CDR3 spans 16 residues. Germline V lookup: CDR1 SGHNT, CDR2 YYREEE (reference sequence). V lost 7 bases, J lost 1 base, and 10 bases stayed unmatched. For the CDR3, the DNA is TGTGCCAGCCATGGCGGGGGACTAAAGAACACCGGGGAGCTGTTTTTT. Amino acids: CASHGGGLKNTGELFF.

The CDR3, as DNA: TGTGCCAGTAGTGATACTAACACCGGGGAGCTGTTTTTT. Amino acids: CASSDTNTGELFF. The V gene is TRBV19, the J gene TRBJ2-2; D is uncertain. Trimming cost V 5 bases and J 2 bases, with 6 bases left between them. The CDR3 is made up of 13 amino acids. Per germline, CDR1 LNHDA and CDR2 SQIVND (reference sequence). Filled out from reference TRBV19 and TRBJ2-2, the complete variable domain reads DGGITQSPKYLFRKEGQNVTLSCEQNLNHDAMYWYRQDPGQGLRLIYYSQIVNDFQKGDIAEGYSVSREKKESFPLTVTSAQKNPTAFYLCASSDTNTGELFFGEGSRLTVL.

The genes are TRBV10-3 and TRBJ2-1; D not resolved. V shed 0 bases and J shed 2 bases, with 8 bases lying between them. The V gene's germline CDR1 is ENHRY and CDR2 SYGVKD. This CDR3 has 15 amino acids. DNA of the CDR3: TGTGCCATCAGTGAGTCCGGCGGTCCCTACAATGAGCAGTTCTTC. Translating gives CAISESGGPYNEQFF.

This chain uses TRBV7-3 with TRBJ1-1, with a weak D call TRBD1 (5 bases). CDR3 length: 13 residues. Per germline, CDR1 SGHTA and CDR2 FQGTGA. Trimming removed 5 bases at V and 5 bases at J, with 12 bases between. In nucleotides, the CDR3 is TGTGCCAGCAGCCGGGACTCACGGACTGAAGCTTTCTTT. This translates into CASSRDSRTEAFF.

The chain employs TRBV19 and TRBJ1-2, with D maybe TRBD1 (6 bases). The CDR3 is 15 residues long. With 6 bases removed from V and 4 bases from J, the gap between germline ends came to 18 bases. The germline V gene has CDR1 LNHDA and CDR2 SQIVND (reference sequence). CDR3 DNA: TGTGCCAGTAGCCTCGCCCAGGGGCCTCGCTATGGCTACACCTTC. It translates to CASSLAQGPRYGYTF.

The rearrangement uses TRBV19 and TRBJ2-6; unclear D gene. The CDR3 length is 12 residues. Looked up from germline, CDR1 is LNHDA and CDR2 is SQIVND (reference sequence). With 6 bases removed from V and 4 bases from J, the gap between germline ends came to 4 bases. The DNA of the CDR3 is TGTGCCAGTAGAGAGGGGGCCAACGTCCTGACTTTC. It yields the protein CASREGANVLTF.

The gene calls are TRBV10-3 and TRBJ2-2; 7 bases map to TRBD2. Germline V lookup: CDR1 ENHRY, CDR2 SYGVKD. V was pared by 9 bases and J by 3 bases, with 10 bases of the junction left unmatched. This CDR3 contains 15 residues. CDR3 residues: CAIRGDRGDTGELFF. The CDR3 coding sequence is TGTGCCATACGGGGGGACCGGGGTGACACCGGGGAGCTGTTTTTT.

This clone is a singleton in its sample. V gene TRBV18 combines with J gene TRBJ2-3, with 11 nucleotides matching TRBD2. V gave up 3 bases and J gave up 2 bases; unmatched junction bases: 4. The CDR3 consists of 16 residues. CDR1 and CDR2 (germline): KGHSH, LQKENI. CDR3 in DNA: TGTGCCAGCTCACCTGCGACTAGCGGGGACACAGATACGCAGTATTTT. Translating it yields CASSPATSGDTDTQYF.

The V call is TRBV5-4, the J call TRBJ2-1, with D possibly matching TRBD2 (7 bases). Germline V gene sequence: CDR1 SGHNT, CDR2 YYREEE (reference sequence). Trimming took off 6 bases at V and 6 bases at J, with 16 bases between the two ends. The CDR3 is 14 residues long. CDR3 amino acids: CASTVGGGPNEQFF. The CDR3 coding sequence is TGTGCCAGCACCGTTGGGGGGGGCCCCAATGAGCAGTTCTTC.

This clone was observed once. V gene TRBV9 combines with J gene TRBJ2-5, with a possible D match to TRBD2 (6 bases). Germline V gene lookup returns CDR1 SGDLS and CDR2 YYNGEE. There are 14 residues in the CDR3. Trimming left V 1 base short and J 1 base short, with 8 bases between. This CDR3 is CASSVRGVQETQYF. The CDR3, as DNA: TGTGCCAGCAGCGTACGCGGGGTCCAAGAGACCCAGTACTTC.

The V call is TRBV7-9, the J call TRBJ1-1, with D possibly being TRBD1 (5 bases). Trimming stripped 1 base from V and 0 bases from J, with 12 bases between. The CDR3 totals 16 residues. The germline CDR1 and CDR2 sequences are SEHNR and FQNEAQ (reference sequence). In DNA, the CDR3 is TGTGCCAGCAGCTTAGTCGCCAGGGTGATGAACACTGAAGCTTTCTTT. This sequence encodes CASSLVARVMNTEAFF.

The chain combines TRBV6-6 with TRBJ1-2; 8 bases map to TRBD1. The CDR3 runs 14 residues. J was trimmed by 4 bases and V by 6 bases; bases with no gene match: 7. CDR1 and CDR2 from the germline V gene are MNHNY and SVGAGI (reference sequence). In DNA, the CDR3 is TGTGCCAGCAGAAACCCAGGGGGCAGCTATGGCTACACCTTC. Protein: CASRNPGGSYGYTF.

V is TRBV6-5 and J is TRBJ2-4; possible D gene TRBD2, 7 bases. The V end was cut by 6 bases, the J end by 6 bases, with 15 bases between. Germline CDR1 is MNHEY and CDR2 is SVGAGI. The CDR3 loop spans 14 amino acids. This CDR3 reads CASRRGPEGNIQYF. The CDR3 DNA sequence: TGTGCCAGCAGGCGGGGGCCCGAGGGAAACATTCAGTACTTC.

This clone has more than one count but fewer than ten. This chain connects TRBV5-6 to TRBJ1-4; D is perhaps TRBD1 (5 bases). The ends were cut back, 0 bases at V and 3 bases at J, with 9 bases in the middle. The CDR3 consists of 15 residues. In germline, CDR1 is SGHDT, CDR2 YYEEEE. The CDR3 DNA reads TGTGCCAGCAGCTTGGGGTGGGGCTCTAATGAAAAACTGTTTTTT. It is translated as CASSLGWGSNEKLFF. Full variable domain (remainder filled in from reference TRBV5-6 and TRBJ1-4): DAGVTQSPTHLIKTRGQQVTLRCSPKSGHDTVSWYQQALGQGPQFIFQYYEEEERQRGNFPDRFSGHQFPNYSSELNVNALLLGDSALYLCASSLGWGSNEKLFFGSGTQLSVL.